These 5 T cell receptor beta chains originate from one sample sequenced in a study of metastatic and nonmetastatic thyroid tumors. Not a single patient had been given any form of treatment at any point before undergoing thyroid surgery. TCRdb called clones again from the PCR reads with MiXCR. The sample holds some 4,200 clones, around 32% seen once. Material: adjacent normal tissue. These receptors came from a female donor with papillary thyroid cancer or a benign thyroid nodule (not recorded which). Some clones in this sample may be carry-over from other donors' samples.

The V gene is TRBV6-5, the J gene TRBJ1-2; D remains unclear. CDR1 MNHEY and CDR2 SVGAGI come from the germline V gene. The CDR3 has 15 residues. The ends were cut back, 4 bases at V and 7 bases at J, with 19 bases in the middle. CDR3 nucleotide sequence: TGTGCCAGCAGTTCCGCCCAGCGGGCGCGGGCTGGCTACACCTTC. Its translation is CASSSAQRARAGYTF.

The CDR3 region is CASSLESFGTDEAFF. The DNA for the CDR3 is TGCGCCAGCAGCTTGGAGAGTTTCGGGACGGATGAAGCTTTCTTT. The chain carries TRBV5-1 and TRBJ1-1, with D perhaps matching TRBD1 (5 bases). Germline V gene lookup returns CDR1 SGHRS and CDR2 YFSETQ. Trimming stripped 0 bases from V and 7 bases from J, with 16 bases between. CDR3 length: 15 amino acids.

This rearrangement joins TRBV20-1 to TRBJ1-5; perhaps TRBD1 as D (6 bases). The CDR3 is made up of 15 amino acids. CDR1 is DFQATT and CDR2 is SNEGSKA in the germline V gene (reference sequence). Between the trimmed V and J ends, which lost 6 bases and 0 bases, there was a span of 15 bases. The CDR3 nucleotides read TGCAGTGCCCTGGGGGCGCGGGATAGCAATCAGCCCCAGCATTTT. As protein: CSALGARDSNQPQHF.

In this sample, this clone turned up a few times. The chain employs TRBV12-3 or TRBV12-4 and TRBJ2-2; D unresolved. This CDR3 comprises 15 residues. The V end lost 6 bases, the J end lost 6 bases, and 17 bases lay between the germline ends. The CDR3 DNA reads TGTGCCAGCAGCCCGGGTCATTCGGCGGCCGGGGAGCTGTTTTTT. Protein: CASSPGHSAAGELFF.

V and J are TRBV28 and TRBJ2-3; no reliable D call. The CDR3 length is 15 residues. Trimming cost V 3 bases and J 7 bases, with 17 bases left between them. The germline CDR1 and CDR2 sequences are MDHEN and SYDVKM. CDR3 protein: CASSLGLMDPYTQYF. The CDR3 DNA reads TGTGCCAGCAGTTTGGGATTGATGGATCCATATACGCAGTATTTT.